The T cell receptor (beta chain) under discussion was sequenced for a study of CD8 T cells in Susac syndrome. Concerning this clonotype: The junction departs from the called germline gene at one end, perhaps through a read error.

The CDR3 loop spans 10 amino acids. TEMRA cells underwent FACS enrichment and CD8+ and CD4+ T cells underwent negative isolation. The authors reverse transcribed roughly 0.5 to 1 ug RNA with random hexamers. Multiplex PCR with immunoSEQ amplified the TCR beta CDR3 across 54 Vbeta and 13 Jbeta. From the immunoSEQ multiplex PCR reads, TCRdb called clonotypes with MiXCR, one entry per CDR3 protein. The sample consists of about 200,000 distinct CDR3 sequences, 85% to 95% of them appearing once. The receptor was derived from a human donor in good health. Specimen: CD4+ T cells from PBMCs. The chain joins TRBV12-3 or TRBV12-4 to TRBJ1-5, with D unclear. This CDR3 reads CACSNQPQHF. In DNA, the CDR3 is TGTGCCTGCAGCAATCAGCCCCAGCATTTT.